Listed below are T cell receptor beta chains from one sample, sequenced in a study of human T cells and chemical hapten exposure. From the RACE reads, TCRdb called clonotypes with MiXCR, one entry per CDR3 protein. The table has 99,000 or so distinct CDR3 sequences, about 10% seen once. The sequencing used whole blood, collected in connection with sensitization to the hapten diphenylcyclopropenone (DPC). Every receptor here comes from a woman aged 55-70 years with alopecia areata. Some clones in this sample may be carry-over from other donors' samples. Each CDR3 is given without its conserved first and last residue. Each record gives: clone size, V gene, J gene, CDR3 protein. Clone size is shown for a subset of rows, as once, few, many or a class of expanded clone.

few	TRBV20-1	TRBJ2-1	SARGAAEQF
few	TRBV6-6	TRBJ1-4	ASSYAGYNEKLF
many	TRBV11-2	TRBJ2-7	ASSLDARGYEQY
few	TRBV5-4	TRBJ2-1	ASSSAGRDYNEQF
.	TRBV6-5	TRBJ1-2	ASSYVRTGYLDYGYT
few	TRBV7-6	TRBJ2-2	ASSRRTANTGELF
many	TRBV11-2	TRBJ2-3	ASRSHRVPSTDTQY
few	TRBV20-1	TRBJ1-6	SARDPGRAPLH
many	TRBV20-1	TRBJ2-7	SARDLKGVSYEQY
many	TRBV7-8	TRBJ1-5	ASSLEHSEHQPQH
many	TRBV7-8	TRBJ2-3	ASSLESGSTDTQY
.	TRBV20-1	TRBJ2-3	SATRTQGRGDTQY
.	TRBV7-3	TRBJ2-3	ASSDQPGLGTDTQY
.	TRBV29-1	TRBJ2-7	SAERGYEQY
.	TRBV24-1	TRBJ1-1	ATRGPNTEAF
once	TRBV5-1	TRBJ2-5	ASRWAGGETQY
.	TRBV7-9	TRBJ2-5	ASTPLGLKENQY
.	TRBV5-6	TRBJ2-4	ASSLLVAKNIQY
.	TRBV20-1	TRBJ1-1	SARGGTEAF
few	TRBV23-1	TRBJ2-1	ASSQGGLFYNEQF
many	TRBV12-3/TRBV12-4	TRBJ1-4	ASRQGQANEKLF
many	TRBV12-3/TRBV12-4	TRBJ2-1	ASSPRGTDYYNEQF
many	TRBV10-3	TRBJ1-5	AIADRQGMNQPQH
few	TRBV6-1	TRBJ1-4	ASSPSGQGQEKLF
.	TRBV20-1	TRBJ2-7	SARGGSRGGLYEQY
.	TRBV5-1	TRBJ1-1	ASSLATGPDPEAF
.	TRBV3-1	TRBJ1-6	ASSKDPPTYNSPLH
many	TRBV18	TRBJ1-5	ASSLRGGNQPQH
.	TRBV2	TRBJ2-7	ASSRDSPYEQY
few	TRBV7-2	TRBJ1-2	ASSSYRGNYGYT
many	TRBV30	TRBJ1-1	AWTDMNTEAF
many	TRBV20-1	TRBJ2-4	SAKESGNIQY
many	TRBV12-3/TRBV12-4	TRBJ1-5	ASREGTSGQPQH
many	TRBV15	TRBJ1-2	ATSRDPAGGFGYT
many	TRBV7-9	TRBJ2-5	ASSTRQGVETQY
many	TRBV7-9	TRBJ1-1	ASSFVLAATEAF
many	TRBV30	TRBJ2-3	AWTPDNTDTQY
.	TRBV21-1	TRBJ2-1	ASSKVLPGGARYNEQF
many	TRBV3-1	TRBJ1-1	ASSQVSSVNTEAF
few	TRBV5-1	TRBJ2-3	ASSLGTPNTDTQY
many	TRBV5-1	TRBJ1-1	ASSFQGQENTEAF
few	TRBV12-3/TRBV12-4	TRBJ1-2	ASSSDRARGYT
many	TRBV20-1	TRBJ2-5	SARVFGQGRETQY
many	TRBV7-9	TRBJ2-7	ASSLDVGHIPEQY
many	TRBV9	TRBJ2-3	ASNPIVGGGDTQY
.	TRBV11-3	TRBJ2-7	ASSPGGFGGTYEQY
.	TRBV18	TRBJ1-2	ASSPSRDTFGYT
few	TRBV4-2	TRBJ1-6	ASSLGVVRDLRSPLH
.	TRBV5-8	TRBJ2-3	ASSLVAPPPTDTQY
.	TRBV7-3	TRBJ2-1	ASRLPGTGDYNEQF
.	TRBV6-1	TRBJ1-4	ASSDRVTEKLF
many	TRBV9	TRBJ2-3	ASSGQGGTDTQY
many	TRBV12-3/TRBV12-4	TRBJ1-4	ASSNLQGPDEKLF
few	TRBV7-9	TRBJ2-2	ASSLTTLGVRRNTGELF
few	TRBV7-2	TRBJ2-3	ASSLFGDTQY
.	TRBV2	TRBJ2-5	ASSVQRGHQETQY
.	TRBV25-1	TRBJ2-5	ASSRQRETQY
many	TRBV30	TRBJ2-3	AWGTVSDTQY
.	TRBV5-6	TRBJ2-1	ASSFTQRWGVSNEQF